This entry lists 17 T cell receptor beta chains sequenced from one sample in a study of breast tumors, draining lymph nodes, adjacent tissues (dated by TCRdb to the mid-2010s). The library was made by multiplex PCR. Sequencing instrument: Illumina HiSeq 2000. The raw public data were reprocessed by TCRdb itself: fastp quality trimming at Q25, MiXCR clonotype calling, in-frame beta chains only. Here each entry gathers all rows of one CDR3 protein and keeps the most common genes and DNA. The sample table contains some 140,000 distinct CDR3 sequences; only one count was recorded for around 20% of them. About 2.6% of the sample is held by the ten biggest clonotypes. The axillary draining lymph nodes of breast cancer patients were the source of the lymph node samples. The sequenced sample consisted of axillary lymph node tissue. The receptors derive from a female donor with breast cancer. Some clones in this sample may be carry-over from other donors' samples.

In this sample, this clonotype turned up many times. The DNA of the CDR3 is TGTGCCTGGAGGGCGACAGGGGTGGGGACCCAGTACTTC. This encodes CAWRATGVGTQYF. J is TRBJ2-5 and V is TRBV30; 8 bases agree with TRBD1. The CDR3 contains 13 residues. Trimming at V came to 3 bases and at J to 7 bases, leaving 7 bases not matched to a gene. The germline CDR1 and CDR2 sequences are GTSNPN and SVGIG (reference sequence).

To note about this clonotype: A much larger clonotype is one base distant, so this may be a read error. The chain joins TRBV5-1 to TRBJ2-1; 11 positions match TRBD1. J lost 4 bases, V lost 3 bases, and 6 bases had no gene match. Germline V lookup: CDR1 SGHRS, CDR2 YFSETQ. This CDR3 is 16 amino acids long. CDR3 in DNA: TGCGCCAGCAGCTCGGACAGGGGGCGAGTTTACAATGAGCAGTTCTTC. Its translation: CASSSDRGRVYNEQFF.

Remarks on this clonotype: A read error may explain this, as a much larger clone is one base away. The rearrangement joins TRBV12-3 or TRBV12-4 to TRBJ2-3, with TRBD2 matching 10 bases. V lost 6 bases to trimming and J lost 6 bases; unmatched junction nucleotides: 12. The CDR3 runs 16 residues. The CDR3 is CASRFILAGVTDTQYF. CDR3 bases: TGTGCCAGCAGGTTCATCCTAGCGGGAGTGACTGATACGCAGTATTTT.

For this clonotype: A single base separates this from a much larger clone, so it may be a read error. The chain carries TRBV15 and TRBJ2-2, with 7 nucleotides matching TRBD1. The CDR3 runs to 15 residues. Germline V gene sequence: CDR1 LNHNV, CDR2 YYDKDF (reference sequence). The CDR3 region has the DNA TGTGCCAGCAGCAGAGTTGACAGGGACACCGGGGAGCTGTTTTTT. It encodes CASSRVDRDTGELFF.

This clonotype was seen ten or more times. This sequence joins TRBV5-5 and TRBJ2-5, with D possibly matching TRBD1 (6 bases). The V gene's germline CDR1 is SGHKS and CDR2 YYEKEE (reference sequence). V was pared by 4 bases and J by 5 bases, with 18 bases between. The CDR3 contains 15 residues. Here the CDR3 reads CASSPTGSEGETQYF. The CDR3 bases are TGTGCCAGCAGCCCCACAGGGTCAGAAGGGGAGACCCAGTACTTC.

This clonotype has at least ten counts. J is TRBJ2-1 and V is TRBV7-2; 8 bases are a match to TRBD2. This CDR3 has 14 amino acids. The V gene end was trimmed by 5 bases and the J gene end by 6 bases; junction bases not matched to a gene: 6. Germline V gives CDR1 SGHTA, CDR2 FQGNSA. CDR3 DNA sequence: TGTGCCAGCAGCCGGACTAGCACTGCCAATGAGCAGTTCTTC. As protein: CASSRTSTANEQFF.

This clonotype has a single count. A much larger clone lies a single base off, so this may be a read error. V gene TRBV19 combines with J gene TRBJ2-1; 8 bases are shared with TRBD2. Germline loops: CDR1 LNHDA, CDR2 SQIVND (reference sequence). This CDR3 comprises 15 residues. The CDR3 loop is CASKEREFPYSEQFF. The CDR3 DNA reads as TGTGCCAGTAAGGAGCGGGAGTTCCCCTACAGTGAGCAGTTCTTC. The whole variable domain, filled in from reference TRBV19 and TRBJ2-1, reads DGGITQSPKYLFRKEGQNVTLSCEQNLNHDAMYWYRQDPGQGLRLIYYSQIVNDFQKGDIAEGYSVSREKKESFPLTVTSAQKNPTAFYLCASKEREFPYSEQFFGPGTRLTVL.

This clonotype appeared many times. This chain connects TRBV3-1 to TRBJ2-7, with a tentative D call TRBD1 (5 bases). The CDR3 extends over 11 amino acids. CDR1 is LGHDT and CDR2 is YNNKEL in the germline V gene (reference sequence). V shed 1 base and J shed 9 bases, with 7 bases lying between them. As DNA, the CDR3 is TGTGCCAGCAGCCAAGGGCAGGGGCAGTACTTC. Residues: CASSQGQGQYF.

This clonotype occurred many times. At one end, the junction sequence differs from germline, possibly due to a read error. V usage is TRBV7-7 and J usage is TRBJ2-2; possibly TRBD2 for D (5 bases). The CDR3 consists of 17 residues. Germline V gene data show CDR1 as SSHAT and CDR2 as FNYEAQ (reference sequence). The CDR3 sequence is CASSLITIRGNTGELFF. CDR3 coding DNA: TGTGCTAGCAGCTTGATCACAATTCGGGGGAACACCGGGGAGCTGTTTTTT.

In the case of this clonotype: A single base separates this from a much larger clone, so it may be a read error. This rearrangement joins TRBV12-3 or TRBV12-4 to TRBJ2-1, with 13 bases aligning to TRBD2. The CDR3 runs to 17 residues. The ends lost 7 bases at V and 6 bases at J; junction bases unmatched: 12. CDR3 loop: CASTQGTSGKVGNEQFF. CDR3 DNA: TGTGCCAGCACCCAAGGGACTAGCGGGAAGGTGGGCAATGAGCAGTTCTTC.

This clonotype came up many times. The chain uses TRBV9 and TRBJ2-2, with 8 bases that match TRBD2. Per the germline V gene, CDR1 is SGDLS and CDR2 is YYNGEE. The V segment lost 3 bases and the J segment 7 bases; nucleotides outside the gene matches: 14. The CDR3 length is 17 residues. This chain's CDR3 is CASSAEYGSGMSGELFF. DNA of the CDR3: TGTGCCAGCAGCGCAGAGTACGGTAGCGGGATGAGCGGGGAGCTGTTTTTT.

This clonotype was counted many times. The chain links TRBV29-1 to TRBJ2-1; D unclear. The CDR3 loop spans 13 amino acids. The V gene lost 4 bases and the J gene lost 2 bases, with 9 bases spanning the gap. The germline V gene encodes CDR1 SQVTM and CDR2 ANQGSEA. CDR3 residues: CSVGSRAYNEQFF. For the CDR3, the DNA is TGCAGCGTTGGCTCTAGGGCCTACAATGAGCAGTTCTTC.

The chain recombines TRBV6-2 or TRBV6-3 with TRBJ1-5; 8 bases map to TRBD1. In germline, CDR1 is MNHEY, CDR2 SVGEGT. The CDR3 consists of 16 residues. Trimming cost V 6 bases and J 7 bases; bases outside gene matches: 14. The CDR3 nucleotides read TGTGCCAGCAGCCCGAGGGACAGGCCGGGGGGACAGCCCCAGCATTTT. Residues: CASSPRDRPGGQPQHF.

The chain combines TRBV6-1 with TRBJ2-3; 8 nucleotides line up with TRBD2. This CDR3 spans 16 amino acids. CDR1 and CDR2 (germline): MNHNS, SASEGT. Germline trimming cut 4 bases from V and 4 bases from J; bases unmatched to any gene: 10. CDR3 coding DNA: TGTGCCAGCAGTGCCTATGCGGGCGGGAGGTCAGATACGCAGTATTTT. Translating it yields CASSAYAGGRSDTQYF.

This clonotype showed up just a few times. The DNA for the CDR3 is TGTGCCAGCAGCCTAGGACAGGGGACTGGCTACACCTTC. Translating gives CASSLGQGTGYTF. The rearrangement links TRBV3-1 to TRBJ1-2, with TRBD1 matching 9 bases. The J segment lost 7 bases and the V segment lost 4 bases, leaving 4 bases of the junction unmatched. The CDR3 is 13 amino acids. Germline CDR1 LGHDT, CDR2 YNNKEL (reference sequence). The variable domain in full, completed from reference TRBV3-1 and TRBJ1-2, reads DTAVSQTPKYLVTQMGNDKSIKCEQNLGHDTMYWYKQDSKKFLKIMFSYNNKELIINETVPNRFSPKSPDKAHLNLHINSLELGDSAVYFCASSLGQGTGYTFGSGTRLTVV.

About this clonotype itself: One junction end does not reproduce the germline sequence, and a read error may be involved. The CDR3 nucleotides are TGTGCCAGCAGTTTCCTCCTAGCGGGAATGACAGATACGCAGTATTTC. Encoded protein: CASSFLLAGMTDTQYF. This chain uses TRBV6-2 or TRBV6-3 with TRBJ2-3, with 9 bases matching TRBD2. The germline gives CDR1 MNHEY, CDR2 SVGEGT. The CDR3 is 16 amino acids.

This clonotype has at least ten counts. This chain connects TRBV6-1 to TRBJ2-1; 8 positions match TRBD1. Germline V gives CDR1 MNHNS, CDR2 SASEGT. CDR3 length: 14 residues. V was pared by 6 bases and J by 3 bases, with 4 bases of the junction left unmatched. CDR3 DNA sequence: TGTGCCAGCAGACTTACAGGGGGCTACAATGAGCAGTTCTTC. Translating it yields CASRLTGGYNEQFF.